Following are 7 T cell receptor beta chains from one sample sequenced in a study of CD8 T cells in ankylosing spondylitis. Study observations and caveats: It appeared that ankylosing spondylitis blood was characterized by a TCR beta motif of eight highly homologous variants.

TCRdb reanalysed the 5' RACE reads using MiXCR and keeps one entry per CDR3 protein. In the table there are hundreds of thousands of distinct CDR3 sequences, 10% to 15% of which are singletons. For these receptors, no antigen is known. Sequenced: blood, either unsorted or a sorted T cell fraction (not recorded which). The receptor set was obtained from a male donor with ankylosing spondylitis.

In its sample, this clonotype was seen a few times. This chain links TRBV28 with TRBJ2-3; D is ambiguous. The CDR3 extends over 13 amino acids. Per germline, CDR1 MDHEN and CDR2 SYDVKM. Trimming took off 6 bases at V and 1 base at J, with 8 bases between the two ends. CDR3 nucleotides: TGTGCCAGCAGACAAACAGGCACAGATACGCAGTATTTT. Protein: CASRQTGTDTQYF. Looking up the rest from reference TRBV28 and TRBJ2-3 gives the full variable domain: DVKVTQSSRYLVKRTGEKVFLECVQDMDHENMFWYRQDPGLGLRLIYFSYDVKMKEKGDIPEGYSVSREKKERFSLILESASTNQTSMYLCASRQTGTDTQYFGPGTRLTVL.

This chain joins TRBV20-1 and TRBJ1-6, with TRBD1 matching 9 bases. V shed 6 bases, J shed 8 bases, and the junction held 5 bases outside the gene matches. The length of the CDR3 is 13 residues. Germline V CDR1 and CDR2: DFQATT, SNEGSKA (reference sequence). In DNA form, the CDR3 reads TGCAGTGCCGACAGGGGGGACGATTCACCCCTCCACTTT. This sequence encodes CSADRGDDSPLHF.

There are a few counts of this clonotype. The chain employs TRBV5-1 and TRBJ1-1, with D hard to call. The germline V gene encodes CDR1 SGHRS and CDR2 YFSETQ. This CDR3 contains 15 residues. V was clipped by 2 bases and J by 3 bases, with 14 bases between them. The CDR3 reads CASSLLSRGDTEAFF. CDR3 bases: TGCGCCAGCAGCTTACTTTCACGTGGGGACACTGAAGCTTTCTTT.

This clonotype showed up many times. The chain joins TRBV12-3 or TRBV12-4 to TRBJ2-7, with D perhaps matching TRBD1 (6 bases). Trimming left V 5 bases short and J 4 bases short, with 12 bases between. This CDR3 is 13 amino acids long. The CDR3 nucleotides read TGTGCCAGCAGTGCTGACAGGCCGTACGAGCAGTACTTC. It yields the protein CASSADRPYEQYF.

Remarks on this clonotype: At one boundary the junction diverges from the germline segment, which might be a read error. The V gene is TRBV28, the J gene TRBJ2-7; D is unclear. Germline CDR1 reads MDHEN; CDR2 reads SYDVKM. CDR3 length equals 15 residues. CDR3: CATSLSRMYTYEQYF. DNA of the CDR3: TGTGCCACCAGTTTATCACGGATGTACACCTACGAGCAGTACTTC. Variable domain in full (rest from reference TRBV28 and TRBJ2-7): DVKVTQSSRYLVKRTGEKVFLECVQDMDHENMFWYRQDPGLGLRLIYFSYDVKMKEKGDIPEGYSVSREKKERFSLILESASTNQTSMYLCATSLSRMYTYEQYFGPGTRLTVT.

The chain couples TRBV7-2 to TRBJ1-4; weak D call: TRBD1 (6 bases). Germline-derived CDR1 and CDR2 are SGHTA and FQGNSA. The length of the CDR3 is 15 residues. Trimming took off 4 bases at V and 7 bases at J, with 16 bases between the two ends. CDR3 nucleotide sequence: TGTGCCAGCAGCTCTATACAGGGTGTCATTGAAAAACTGTTTTTT. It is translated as CASSSIQGVIEKLFF.

DNA of the CDR3: TGTGCCAGCATCGCCTCGTGGGCAGGTGGAAATGAAAAACTGTTTTTT. The encoded protein is CASIASWAGGNEKLFF. This sequence joins TRBV2 and TRBJ1-4; D unclear. The CDR3 totals 16 residues. V lost 7 bases to trimming and J lost 5 bases, with 20 bases between them. The germline V gene encodes CDR1 SNHLY and CDR2 FYNNEI.